The clone carrying this T cell receptor beta chain was observed a handful of times. The CDR3 consists of 13 residues. Germline lookup yields CDR1 MNHNY and CDR2 SVGAGI (reference sequence). V was pared by 8 bases and J by 8 bases, with 5 bases of the junction left unmatched. Using immunoSEQ multiplex PCR, the repertoire was profiled, and TCRdb retains in-frame clones only, with some absent. The table has approximately 22,000 clones, roughly two thirds seen once. The sample is drawn from a study of T cells in narcolepsy. The clonotype originates from a human donor in good health. Sample: memory (CD45RA-) CD4+ T cells from blood. J is TRBJ2-1 and V is TRBV6-6; 11 bases fit TRBD2. The CDR3 sequence: CASGLAGFYEQFF. The CDR3 bases are TGTGCCAGCGGACTAGCGGGTTTTTATGAGCAGTTCTTC.